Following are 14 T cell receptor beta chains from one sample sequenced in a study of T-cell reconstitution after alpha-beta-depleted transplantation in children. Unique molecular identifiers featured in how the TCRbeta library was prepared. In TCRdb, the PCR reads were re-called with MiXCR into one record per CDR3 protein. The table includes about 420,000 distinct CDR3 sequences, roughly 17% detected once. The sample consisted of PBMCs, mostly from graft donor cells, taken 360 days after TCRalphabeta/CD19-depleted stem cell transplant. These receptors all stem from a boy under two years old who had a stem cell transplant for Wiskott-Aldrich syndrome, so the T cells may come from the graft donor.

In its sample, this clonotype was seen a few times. For the CDR3, the DNA is TGTGCCAGCAGTTTCACCGAGGTGACTTCCTACGAGCAGTACTTC. Its translation: CASSFTEVTSYEQYF. This chain joins TRBV6-5 and TRBJ2-7; D unclear. CDR1 and CDR2 from the germline V gene are MNHEY and SVGAGI. V was shortened by 4 bases and J by 1 base, with 14 bases between the two germline ends. The CDR3 is made up of 15 amino acids.

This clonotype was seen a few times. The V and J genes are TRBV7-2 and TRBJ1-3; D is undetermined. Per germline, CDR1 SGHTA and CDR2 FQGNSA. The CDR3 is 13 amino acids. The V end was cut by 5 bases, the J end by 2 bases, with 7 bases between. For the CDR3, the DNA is TGTGCCAGCAGCCGTAAACCTGGAAACACCATATATTTT. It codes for CASSRKPGNTIYF.

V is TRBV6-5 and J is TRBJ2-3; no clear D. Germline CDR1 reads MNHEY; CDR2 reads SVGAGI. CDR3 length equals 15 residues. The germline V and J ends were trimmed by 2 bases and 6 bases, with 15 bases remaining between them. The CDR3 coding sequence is TGTGCCAGCAGTTACGCCTTACATTTTTTTGATACGCAGTATTTT. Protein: CASSYALHFFDTQYF.

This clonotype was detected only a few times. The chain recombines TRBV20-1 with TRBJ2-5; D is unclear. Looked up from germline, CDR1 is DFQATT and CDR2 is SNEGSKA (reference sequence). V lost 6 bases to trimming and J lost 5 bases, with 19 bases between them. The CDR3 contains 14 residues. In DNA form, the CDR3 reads TGCAGTGCAAGTCTAGTCAGTTCCGGTGAGACCCAGTACTTC. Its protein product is CSASLVSSGETQYF.

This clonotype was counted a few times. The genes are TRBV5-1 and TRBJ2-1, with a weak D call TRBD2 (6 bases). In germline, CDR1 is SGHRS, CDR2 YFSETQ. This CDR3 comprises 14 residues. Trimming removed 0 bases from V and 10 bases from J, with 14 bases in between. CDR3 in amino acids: CASSLGTKNQEQFF. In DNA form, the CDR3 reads TGCGCCAGCAGCTTGGGGACTAAGAATCAGGAGCAGTTCTTC.

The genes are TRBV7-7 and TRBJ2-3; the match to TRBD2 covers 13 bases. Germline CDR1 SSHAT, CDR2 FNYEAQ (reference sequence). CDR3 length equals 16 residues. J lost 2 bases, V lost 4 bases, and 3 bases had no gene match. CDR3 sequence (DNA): TGTGCCAGCAGCTGGGGACTAGCGGGATCCACAGATACGCAGTATTTT. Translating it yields CASSWGLAGSTDTQYF. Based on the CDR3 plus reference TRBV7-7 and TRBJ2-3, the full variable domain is GAGVSQSPRYKVTKRGQDVTLRCDPISSHATLYWYQQALGQGPEFLTYFNYEAQPDKSGLPSDRFSAERPEGSISTLTIQRTEQRDSAMYRCASSWGLAGSTDTQYFGPGTRLTVL.

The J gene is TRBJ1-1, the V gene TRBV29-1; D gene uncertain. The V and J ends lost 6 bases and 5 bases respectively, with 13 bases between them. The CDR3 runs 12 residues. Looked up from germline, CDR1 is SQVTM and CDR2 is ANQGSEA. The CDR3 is CSVHLSFTEAFF. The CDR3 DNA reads TGCAGCGTACATCTGAGTTTTACTGAAGCTTTCTTT.

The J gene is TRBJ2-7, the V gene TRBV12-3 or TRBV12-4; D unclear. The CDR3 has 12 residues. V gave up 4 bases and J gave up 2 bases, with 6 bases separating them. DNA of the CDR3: TGTGCCAGCAGTTCCGACCCCTACGAGCAGTACTTC. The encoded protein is CASSSDPYEQYF.

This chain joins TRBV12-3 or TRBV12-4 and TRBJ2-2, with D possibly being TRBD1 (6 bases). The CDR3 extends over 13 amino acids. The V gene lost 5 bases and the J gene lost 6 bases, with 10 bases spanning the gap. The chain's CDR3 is CASSKTGPGELFF. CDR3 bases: TGTGCCAGCAGTAAAACAGGGCCCGGGGAGCTGTTTTTT.

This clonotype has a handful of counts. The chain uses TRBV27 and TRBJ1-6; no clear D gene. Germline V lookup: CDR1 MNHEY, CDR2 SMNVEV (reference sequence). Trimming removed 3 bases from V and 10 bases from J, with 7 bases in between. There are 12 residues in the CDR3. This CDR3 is CASSFNQSPLHF. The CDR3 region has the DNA TGTGCCAGCAGTTTTAACCAATCACCCCTCCACTTT.

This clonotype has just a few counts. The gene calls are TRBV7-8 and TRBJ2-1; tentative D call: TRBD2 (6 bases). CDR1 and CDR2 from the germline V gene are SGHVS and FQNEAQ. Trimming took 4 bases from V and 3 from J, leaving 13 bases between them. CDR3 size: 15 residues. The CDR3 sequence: CASSYLALLYNEQFF. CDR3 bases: TGTGCCAGCAGCTACCTAGCGCTTCTCTACAATGAGCAGTTCTTC.

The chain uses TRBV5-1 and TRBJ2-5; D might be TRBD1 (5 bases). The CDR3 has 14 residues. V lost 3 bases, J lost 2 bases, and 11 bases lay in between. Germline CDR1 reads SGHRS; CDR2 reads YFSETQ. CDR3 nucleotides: TGCGCCAGCAGCTACGGACACAATCAAGAGACCCAGTACTTC. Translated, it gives CASSYGHNQETQYF. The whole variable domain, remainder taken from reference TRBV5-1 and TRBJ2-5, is KAGVTQTPRYLIKTRGQQVTLSCSPISGHRSVSWYQQTPGQGLQFLFEYFSETQRNKGNFPGRFSGRQFSNSRSEMNVSTLELGDSALYLCASSYGHNQETQYFGPGTRLLVL.

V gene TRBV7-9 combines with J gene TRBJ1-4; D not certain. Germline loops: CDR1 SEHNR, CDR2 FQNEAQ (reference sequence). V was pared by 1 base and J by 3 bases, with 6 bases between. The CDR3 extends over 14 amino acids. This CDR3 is CASSLGGSNEKLFF. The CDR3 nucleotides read TGTGCCAGCAGCTTAGGAGGGTCTAATGAAAAACTGTTTTTT.

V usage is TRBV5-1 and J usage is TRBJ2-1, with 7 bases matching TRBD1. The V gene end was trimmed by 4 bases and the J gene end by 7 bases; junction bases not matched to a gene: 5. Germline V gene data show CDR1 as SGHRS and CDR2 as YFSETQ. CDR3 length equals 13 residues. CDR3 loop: CASSLQGQNEQFF. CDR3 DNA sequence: TGCGCCAGCAGCCTACAGGGACAGAATGAGCAGTTCTTC. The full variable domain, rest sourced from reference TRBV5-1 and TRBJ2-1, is KAGVTQTPRYLIKTRGQQVTLSCSPISGHRSVSWYQQTPGQGLQFLFEYFSETQRNKGNFPGRFSGRQFSNSRSEMNVSTLELGDSALYLCASSLQGQNEQFFGPGTRLTVL.